This entry concerns a single T cell receptor beta chain. Its antigen remains undetermined. One base away there is no much larger clone; base qualities are not given. The data originate from a study of shared clonotypes between healthy human individuals (TCRdb year 2020). About the study as a whole: The cohort comprised a couple of women and a few men aged 18 to 49 years. Each donor's leukapheresis produced roughly between about 0.8 and 10 billion PBMCs. Different laboratories and diverse techniques were used to prepare libraries and sequence TCR repertoires, to increase sequencing depth and limit assay-specific biases. To estimate repertoire size and how much clonotype sharing occurs between individuals, the study deeply sequenced the blood TCR repertoires of several healthy adults. Here is what the overall study found, with its caveats: Sampling was restricted to blood, and TCR repertoires in tissues likely differ from the TCR repertoires found in blood. The genetic and exposure-history diversity represented was limited by the small number of donors. Based on pairwise subsampling, the degree of clonotype sharing among donors was expected to be affected by sequencing depth.

Inclusive of the bounding cysteine and phenylalanine, the CDR3 is 14 residues long. The kept DNA is CDR3 alone, 42 bases in frame from the first base. CDR1 and CDR2, looked up from the germline V gene, are SNHLY and FYNNEI. V ends up 8 bases short and J 6 bases short, with an unmatched junction base count of 4. Donors were healthy HIV-negative adults with no recently reported acute infections or vaccinations. Only Caucasian adults living in Nashville, Tennessee, USA were represented among the donors. For unsorted samples, roughly 81 million PBMCs were counted and genomic DNA was extracted with the QIAamp DNA Blood Mini kit. Blood was collected by leukapheresis, and PBMCs were isolated by Ficoll-Histopaque density gradient centrifugation and then cryopreserved in liquid nitrogen vapor phase. Using the deep immunoSEQ assay, TCR CDR3 regions were amplified from genomic DNA by multiplex PCR. For each cell subset, the extracted genomic DNA was distributed evenly across all wells of several immunoSEQ 96-well plates, and each plate served as one replicate. For unsorted PBMC, about 0.3 ug genomic DNA, equal to 25,000 to 35,000 T cell genomes, was loaded into each replicate PCR. Ten immunoSEQ deep assay plates were used to sequence the unsorted PBMC genomic DNA. Purified libraries were quantified with a Qubit 3.0 fluorometer, sized on a Bioanalyzer 2100, and re-quantified with the KAPA Library Quantification kit. Every immunoSEQ 96-well plate was sequenced on a separate single-read 150-cycle Illumina NextSeq 550 flow cell. The paper's processing steps were these. Because only junctional sequences without quality scores were contained in the immunoSEQ output, filtering matching that applied to full-length reads could not be performed. Sequences were annotated with PyIR, a Python wrapper for IgBLAST v1.9, using IMGT germline references to assign V/J genes and CDR3. Reads with weak V/J assignments (E-value above 1e-6), missing CDR3, stop codons, out-of-frame junctions, or ambiguous translated residues were removed. A V3J clonotype was defined by an identical inferred V gene, J gene, and CDR3 amino acid sequence. The percentage overlap between two repertoires was calculated by dividing the number of shared unique clonotypes by the size of the smaller repertoire. Repertoire richness was assessed with RTK rarefaction, the Chao1 estimator, and Recon v2.1 estimates of unobserved clonotypes. Entries here come from immuneACCESS through TCRdb and include only in-frame sequences with V and J called. Some clones fail to appear in such tables; in the studies checked, an unresolved V gene covers under half of the shortfall, and the cause of the remainder is unknown. The DNA was the basis for D and trimming; V, J and clone size are from that table. In all, the sample holds approximately 500,000 clones, and over 60% of those were seen once. Clones ranked in the top ten supply approximately 12% of the sample.

Material for sequencing was PBMCs. The receptor was derived from a woman aged 40-49 years in good health. Some clones in this sample may be carry-over from other donors' samples. The V and J genes are TRBV2 and TRBJ2-2, with 12 central nucleotides matching TRBD1. For the CDR3, the sequence is CASSGTGGSGELFF. The DNA sequence follows: TGTGCCAGCTCCGGGACAGGGGGCTCCGGGGAGCTGTTTTTT.